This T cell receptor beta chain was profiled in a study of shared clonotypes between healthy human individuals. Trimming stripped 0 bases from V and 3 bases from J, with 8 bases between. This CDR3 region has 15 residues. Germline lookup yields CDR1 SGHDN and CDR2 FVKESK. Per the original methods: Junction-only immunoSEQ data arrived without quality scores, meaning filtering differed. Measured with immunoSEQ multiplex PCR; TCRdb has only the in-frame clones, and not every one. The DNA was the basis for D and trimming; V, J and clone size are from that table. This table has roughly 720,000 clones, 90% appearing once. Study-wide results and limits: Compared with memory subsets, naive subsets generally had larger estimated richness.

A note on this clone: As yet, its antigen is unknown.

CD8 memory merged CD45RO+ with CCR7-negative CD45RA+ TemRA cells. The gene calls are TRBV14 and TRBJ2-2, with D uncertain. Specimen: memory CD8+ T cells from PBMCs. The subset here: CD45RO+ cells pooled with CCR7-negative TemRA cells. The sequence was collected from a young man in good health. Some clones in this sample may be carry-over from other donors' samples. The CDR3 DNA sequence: TGTGCCAGCAGCCAAGATAGTGGGTACACCGGGGAGCTGTTTTTT. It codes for CASSQDSGYTGELFF.